This T cell receptor beta chain was sequenced in a study of blood T cell repertoires in COVID-19. In the source study's methods: Estimation of nucleated cell counts relied on the amplification of reference gene primers. Repertoires were generated with immunoSEQ multiplex PCR, while TCRdb's copy carries only in-frame clones and drops some. Clone size and V and J calls were adopted from that table, with D and trimming inferred from the DNA. The sample holds about 200,000 clones, about four fifths seen once. The V gene's germline CDR1 is LNHDA and CDR2 SQIVND (reference sequence). The V end was cut by 6 bases, the J end by 14 bases, with 20 bases between. The CDR3 is 13 residues long. The age range of participants was 18 to 89 years, with residence in about two dozen US areas. In the 2 weeks before study entry, exposed participants met a COVID-19 case, which was PCR-confirmed or clinician-diagnosed.

V and J are TRBV19 and TRBJ1-5; D uncertain. This TCR was sampled from a woman in her fifties or sixties who had been exposed to COVID-19. The material sequenced was PBMCs or T cells enriched from blood (not recorded which). CDR3 in amino acids: CASSNPGAGSKHF. The CDR3 DNA is TGTGCCAGTAGCAACCCCGGTGCGGGGTCCAAGCATTTT.